These 3 T cell receptor beta chains originate from one sample sequenced in a study of tumor-infiltrating lymphocytes in primary liver carcinoma. Co-extracting RNA and DNA was done with 20-30 mg of unsorted bulk tissue as input. Priming with a constant-region primer yielded TCR beta cDNA from roughly 500 ng total RNA. Sequencing libraries for TCR beta derived from three nested multiplex PCR rounds that used slightly modified ARM-PCR. Forward primers for TRBV1-TRBV30 and a C-beta reverse primer served the first two PCR rounds, at roughly 10 cycles each. TCRdb re-called the multiplex PCR reads with MiXCR, one entry per CDR3 protein. The table includes about 110,000 distinct CDR3 sequences, around two thirds detected once. Sequencing was carried out using liver tumor tissue from sampling region 1. Subset indicated: tumor region T1, superior pole. The receptors here all came from a woman in her sixties or seventies with primary liver carcinoma and hepatitis B virus infection.

This clonotype was counted many times. One base away lies a much larger clone, so this may be a sequencing read error. The chain carries TRBV11-2 and TRBJ1-1; weak D call: TRBD1 (6 bases). Germline-derived CDR1 and CDR2 are SGHAT and FQNNGV. The CDR3 has 15 residues. The chain's CDR3 is CASSSPERGVTGAFF. CDR3 bases: TGTGCCAGCAGCTCACCTGAGAGGGGGGTGACTGGAGCTTTCTTT.

In this sample, this clonotype turned up once. Without the conserved terminal phenylalanine or tryptophan, this CDR3 likely stems from a read error. The CDR3 is CASSLRDGSCVQYS. The CDR3 nucleotides read TGTGCCAGCAGCTTGCGGGACGGGAGCTGCGTGCAGTACTCC. The V call is TRBV11-3, the J call TRBJ2-7, with D maybe TRBD2 (6 bases). The germline CDR1 and CDR2 sequences are SGHNT and YENEEA. This CDR3 is 14 amino acids long. V lost 3 bases, J lost 9 bases, and 18 bases lay in between.

In regard to this clonotype: This may be a read error, as it is one base from a much larger clone. The V gene is TRBV28, the J gene TRBJ2-7; D not certain. The CDR3 has 14 residues. The ends were cut back, 2 bases at V and 5 bases at J, with 13 bases in the middle. Germline lookup yields CDR1 MDHEN and CDR2 SYDVKM. CDR3 DNA sequence: TGTGCCAGCAGTTTAGGGGTGGGTCTGAACGAGCAGTACTTC. This codes for CASSLGVGLNEQYF.